One T cell receptor (beta chain) is described in this entry. Its antigen is undetermined. The data originate from a study of cytomegalovirus exposure and HLA in healthy donors. Study observations and caveats: Analysis was performed later, and it showed HLA-associated TCR beta chains to be more clonally expanded than equally common others. Earlier analysis yielded a pattern in which most TCR beta V segments were productive about 90% or about 30% of the time. TCR beta chains numbering roughly 150 were designated cytomegalovirus-associated.

The PCR was carried out with 60 Vbeta primers and 13 Jbeta primers. The repertoire was sequenced with immunoSEQ multiplex PCR; TCRdb's copy has only in-frame clones and lacks some. Of approximately 160,000 clones listed, about 80% are singletons. The germline V and J ends were trimmed by 1 base and 2 bases, with 17 bases remaining between them. This CDR3 contains 17 residues. Germline CDR1 is SGHRS and CDR2 is YFSETQ. The source is a man aged 18 to 29 in good health and CMV-seropositive. Input material: PBMCs. This chain connects TRBV5-1 to TRBJ2-3, with D maybe TRBD2 (6 bases). The CDR3 protein is CASSLWASGGNTDTQYF. The CDR3 coding sequence is TGCGCCAGCAGCTTGTGGGCTAGTGGGGGGAACACAGATACGCAGTATTTT.